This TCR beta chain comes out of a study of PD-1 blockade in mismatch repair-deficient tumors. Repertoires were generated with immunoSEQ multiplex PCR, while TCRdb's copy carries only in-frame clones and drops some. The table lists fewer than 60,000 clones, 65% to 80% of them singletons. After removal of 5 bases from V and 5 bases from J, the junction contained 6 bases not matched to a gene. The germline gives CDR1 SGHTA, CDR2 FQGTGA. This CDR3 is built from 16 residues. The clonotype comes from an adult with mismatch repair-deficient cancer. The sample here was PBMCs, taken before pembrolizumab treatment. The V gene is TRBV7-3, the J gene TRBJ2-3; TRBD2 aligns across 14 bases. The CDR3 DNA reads TGTGCCAGCAGCAGACCTGGGACTAGCGGGAGAGATACGCAGTATTTT. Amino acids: CASSRPGTSGRDTQYF. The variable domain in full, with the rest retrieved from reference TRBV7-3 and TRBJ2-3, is GAGVSQTPSNKVTEKGKYVELRCDPISGHTALYWYRQSLGQGPEFLIYFQGTGAADDSGLPNDRFFAVRPEGSVSTLKIQRTERGDSAVYLCASSRPGTSGRDTQYFGPGTRLTVL.